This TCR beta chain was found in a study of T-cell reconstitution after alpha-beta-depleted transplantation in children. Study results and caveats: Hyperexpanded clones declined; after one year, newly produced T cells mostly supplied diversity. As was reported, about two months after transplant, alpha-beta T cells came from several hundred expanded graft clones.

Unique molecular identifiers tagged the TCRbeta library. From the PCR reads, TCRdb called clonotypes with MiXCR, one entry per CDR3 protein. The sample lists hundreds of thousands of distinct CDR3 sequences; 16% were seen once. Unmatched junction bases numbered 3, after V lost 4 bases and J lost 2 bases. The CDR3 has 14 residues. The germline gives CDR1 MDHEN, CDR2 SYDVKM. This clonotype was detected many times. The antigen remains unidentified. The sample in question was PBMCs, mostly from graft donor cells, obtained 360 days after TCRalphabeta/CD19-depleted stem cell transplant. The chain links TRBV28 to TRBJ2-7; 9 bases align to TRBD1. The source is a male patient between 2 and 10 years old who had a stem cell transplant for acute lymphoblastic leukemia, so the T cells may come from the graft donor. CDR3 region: CASSWTGDTYEQYF. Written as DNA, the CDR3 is TGTGCCAGCAGTTGGACAGGGGATACCTACGAGCAGTACTTC.